These T cell receptor beta chains were read from a single sample in a study of blood T cells in healthy people across ages. Via MiXCR, TCRdb re-called the 5' RACE reads, giving one row per CDR3 protein. This sample has about a million distinct CDR3 sequences, with roughly 52% found just once. The sample taken for sequencing was blood. The receptors originated from a man aged 25 to 40 in good health. Each CDR3 is given with its conserved first and last residue.

j_call v_call cdr3_aa
TRBJ2-2 TRBV20-1 CSVGGGNTGELFF
TRBJ2-7 TRBV7-9 CASSPAWTGVSEQYF
TRBJ2-2 TRBV29-1 CSVGRTNTGELFF
TRBJ2-6 TRBV27 CASSLSGTEANVLTF
TRBJ2-3 TRBV7-2 CASSPGTSDSTDTQYF
TRBJ1-2 TRBV20-1 CSAREPQGHFGGYTF
TRBJ2-5 TRBV5-5 CASSYGRNTGFGETQYF
TRBJ2-1 TRBV4-3 CASSPSGGISTYNEQFF
TRBJ1-1 TRBV4-3 CASSQGLGQARNQEAFF
TRBJ2-1 TRBV7-3 CASSFEGGNAEQFF
TRBJ2-3 TRBV10-3 CAISRNTGRTDTQYF
TRBJ2-3 TRBV9 CASTSGGLAGADTQYF
TRBJ2-7 TRBV7-7 CASSLAYVSPRGTYEQYF
TRBJ2-7 TRBV6-5 CASSPPTAYEQYF
TRBJ1-6 TRBV20-1 CSAATVAGADSPLHF
TRBJ2-7 TRBV28 CASRPGTGAFYEQYF
TRBJ2-1 TRBV12-3/TRBV12-4 CASSLSGQGHEQFF